This is a list of T cell receptor beta chains from one sample in a study of CD8 T cells in ankylosing spondylitis. Using its own MiXCR run on the 5' RACE reads, TCRdb lists one record per CDR3 protein. The table has 200,000 or so distinct CDR3 sequences, roughly 13% seen once. The specimen was blood, either unsorted or a sorted T cell fraction (not recorded which). These TCRs come from a female donor with ankylosing spondylitis or in good health (not recorded which). CDR3s include the opening cysteine and the closing phenylalanine or tryptophan. A D gene is named only where the DNA matches it firmly. Not every row has a clone size; where given, it reads once, few, many or a size class.

D: NA; size: NA; J: TRBJ1-5; V: TRBV20-1; CDR3: CSARKSDNQPQHF; DNA: TGCAGTGCAAGGAAGTCTGACAATCAGCCCCAGCATTTT
D: NA; size: many; J: TRBJ2-5; V: TRBV24-1; CDR3: CATSDSRGSQETQYF; DNA: TGTGCCACCAGTGATTCCCGAGGGTCCCAAGAGACCCAGTACTTC
D: NA; size: few; J: TRBJ2-3; V: TRBV7-2; CDR3: CASTPGGTSTQYF; DNA: TGTGCCAGCACCCCTGGGGGGACTTCTACGCAGTATTTT
D: NA; size: many; J: TRBJ2-3; V: TRBV5-5; CDR3: CASSPRDTQYF; DNA: TGTGCCAGCAGCCCCCGGGATACGCAGTATTTT
D: NA; size: few; J: TRBJ2-4; V: TRBV5-1; CDR3: CASSPSRVGKNIQYF; DNA: TGCGCCAGCAGCCCCTCCCGGGTAGGCAAAAACATTCAGTACTTC
D: NA; size: NA; J: TRBJ2-7; V: TRBV29-1; CDR3: CSVSWAYEQYF; DNA: TGCAGCGTTTCTTGGGCCTACGAGCAGTACTTC
D: TRBD2; size: NA; J: TRBJ2-1; V: TRBV11-1; CDR3: CASSLPGLAGSSYNEQFF; DNA: TGTGCCAGCAGCTTACCGGGACTAGCGGGGAGCTCCTACAATGAGCAGTTCTTC
D: NA; size: many; J: TRBJ2-6; V: TRBV7-3; CDR3: CASSLYVDGANVLTF; DNA: TGTGCCAGCAGCTTATATGTAGACGGGGCCAACGTCCTGACTTTC
D: NA; size: NA; J: TRBJ2-1; V: TRBV7-9; CDR3: CASSFPSSYNEQFF; DNA: TGTGCCAGCAGCTTCCCCAGCTCCTACAATGAGCAGTTCTTC
D: NA; size: many; J: TRBJ1-4; V: TRBV5-5; CDR3: CASSLVGGSNEKLFF; DNA: TGTGCCAGCAGCTTGGTCGGGGGCTCTAATGAAAAACTGTTTTTT
D: NA; size: NA; J: TRBJ1-5; V: TRBV20-1; CDR3: CSARDGRALNSQPQHF; DNA: TGCAGTGCTAGAGATGGAAGGGCCCTCAATTCTCAGCCCCAGCATTTT
D: TRBD2; size: few; J: TRBJ2-3; V: TRBV11-2; CDR3: CASSRRIRSGTGGAADTQYF; DNA: TGTGCCAGCAGCCGAAGAATCCGTAGCGGGACGGGGGGGGCTGCAGATACGCAGTATTTT
D: NA; size: many; J: TRBJ1-5; V: TRBV21-1; CDR3: CASQQKWTGRNQPQHF; DNA: TGTGCCAGTCAGCAAAAATGGACAGGGAGGAACCAGCCCCAGCATTTT
D: NA; size: many; J: TRBJ1-1; V: TRBV4-3; CDR3: CASSQDNSATEAFF; DNA: TGCGCCAGCAGCCAAGATAACAGTGCCACTGAAGCTTTCTTT
D: TRBD1; size: many; J: TRBJ1-1; V: TRBV5-1; CDR3: CASSRGTGGTEAFF; DNA: TGCGCCAGCAGCAGGGGGACAGGGGGCACTGAAGCTTTCTTT
D: TRBD2; size: few; J: TRBJ2-7; V: TRBV6-2/TRBV6-3; CDR3: CASRGTSGNEQYF; DNA: TGTGCCAGCCGAGGGACTAGCGGGAATGAGCAGTACTTC
D: NA; size: NA; J: TRBJ1-4; V: TRBV18; CDR3: CASSPAGRSGSEKLFF; DNA: TGTGCCAGCTCACCAGCAGGCCGGTCAGGGAGCGAAAAACTGTTTTTT
D: NA; size: many; J: TRBJ1-2; V: TRBV7-2; CDR3: CASSLTTGYTF; DNA: TGTGCCAGCAGCCTCACAACGGGCTACACCTTC
D: TRBD2; size: NA; J: TRBJ2-1; V: TRBV5-1; CDR3: CASSLESTSGNEQFF; DNA: TGCGCCAGCAGCTTGGAGTCGACTAGCGGGAACGAGCAGTTCTTC
D: NA; size: few; J: TRBJ1-4; V: TRBV27; CDR3: CASSPRWGGEKLFF; DNA: TGTGCCAGCAGTCCCCGGTGGGGGGGTGAAAAACTGTTTTTT
D: TRBD1; size: many; J: TRBJ1-6; V: TRBV6-1; CDR3: CASRDRGVAPGDSPLHF; DNA: TGTGCCAGCCGGGACAGGGGTGTTGCGCCGGGTGATTCACCCCTCCACTTT
D: TRBD1; size: NA; J: TRBJ1-1; V: TRBV7-2; CDR3: CAGRGRGDTEAFF; DNA: TGTGCCGGCAGGGGGCGCGGTGATACTGAAGCTTTCTTT